A selection of T cell receptor beta chains follows, all from one sample in a study of T cell repertoires in cytomegalovirus infection. Each CDR3 protein gets one entry after TCRdb re-called the reads with MiXCR. The table shows a few hundred thousand distinct CDR3 sequences, with roughly 17% occurring only once. Source material: PBMCs. These receptors were taken from a human donor in good health (CMV status not recorded). Some clones in this sample may be carry-over from other donors' samples. The CDR3 runs from the conserved cysteine through the conserved F or W. Each record gives: D gene, J gene, V gene, clone size, CDR3 DNA, CDR3 protein. The D gene is left open where the match is weak. The size field is filled for only some rows; it gives once, few, many or a size class.

D gene: TRBD1
J gene: TRBJ2-3
V gene: TRBV4-3
clone size: few
CDR3 DNA: TGCGCCAGCAGCGCTCGGACAGGGGCGAACACAGATACGCAGTATTTT
CDR3 protein: CASSARTGANTDTQYF

D gene: TRBD2
J gene: TRBJ2-7
V gene: TRBV7-3
clone size: many
CDR3 DNA: TGTGCCAGCAGCTTATGGGGGGGTCGGTCTGACGAGCAGTACTTC
CDR3 protein: CASSLWGGRSDEQYF

D gene: .
J gene: TRBJ2-3
V gene: TRBV4-3
clone size: few
CDR3 DNA: TGCGCCAGCAGCCCCCGGGACAGCACAGATACGCAGTATTTT
CDR3 protein: CASSPRDSTDTQYF

D gene: .
J gene: TRBJ2-7
V gene: TRBV18
clone size: .
CDR3 DNA: TGTGCCAGCTCCCGGGACGGACCCGGGGGGCAGTACTTC
CDR3 protein: CASSRDGPGGQYF

D gene: .
J gene: TRBJ1-3
V gene: TRBV7-2
clone size: many
CDR3 DNA: TGTGCCAGCAGCTCCCAGGGAAACACCATATATTTT
CDR3 protein: CASSSQGNTIYF

D gene: .
J gene: TRBJ1-1
V gene: TRBV6-1
clone size: many
CDR3 DNA: TGTGCCAGCAGGCGTGGCTCCGAGAACACTGAAGCTTTCTTT
CDR3 protein: CASRRGSENTEAFF

D gene: TRBD2
J gene: TRBJ2-3
V gene: TRBV28
clone size: .
CDR3 DNA: TGTGCCAGCAGTCGGGGGGGGCGGGTCAACACAGATACGCAGTATTTT
CDR3 protein: CASSRGGRVNTDTQYF

D gene: TRBD2
J gene: TRBJ2-5
V gene: TRBV5-3
clone size: .
CDR3 DNA: TGTGCCAGAAGCACCGGGCGTCTAGCGGGGGGGTACCAAGAGACCCAGTACTTC
CDR3 protein: CARSTGRLAGGYQETQYF

D gene: .
J gene: TRBJ2-2
V gene: TRBV7-3
clone size: few
CDR3 DNA: TGTGCCAGCAGCTTACTATCCGGGGTCCCCCCCGGGGAGCTGTTTTTT
CDR3 protein: CASSLLSGVPPGELFF

D gene: TRBD2
J gene: TRBJ2-1
V gene: TRBV6-5
clone size: .
CDR3 DNA: TGTGCCAGCAGTTACTGGGGGAGGGACCTTGAGCAGTTCTTC
CDR3 protein: CASSYWGRDLEQFF

D gene: .
J gene: TRBJ1-3
V gene: TRBV10-3
clone size: many
CDR3 DNA: TGTGCCATCAAGGGACAACGGACCGGAAACACCATATATTTT
CDR3 protein: CAIKGQRTGNTIYF

D gene: .
J gene: TRBJ2-3
V gene: TRBV2
clone size: many
CDR3 DNA: TGTGCCAGCACCGGGGATTACTACGTTAACACAGATACGCAGTATTTT
CDR3 protein: CASTGDYYVNTDTQYF

D gene: .
J gene: TRBJ2-7
V gene: TRBV28
clone size: many
CDR3 DNA: TGTGCCAGCAGTCCGCCCCTCCCGGTCGGTTACTCCGGCGAGCAGTACTTC
CDR3 protein: CASSPPLPVGYSGEQYF

D gene: .
J gene: TRBJ2-5
V gene: TRBV2
clone size: .
CDR3 DNA: TGTGCCAGCAGCTCCGTCTCCGGGCAGGAGACCCAGTACTTC
CDR3 protein: CASSSVSGQETQYF

D gene: .
J gene: TRBJ1-1
V gene: TRBV20-1
clone size: .
CDR3 DNA: TGCAGTGCTAGAGTACCAGACACTGAAGCTTTCTTT
CDR3 protein: CSARVPDTEAFF

D gene: TRBD1
J gene: TRBJ2-2
V gene: TRBV12-3/TRBV12-4
clone size: .
CDR3 DNA: TGTGCCAGCTCGGTTTTTGGGACAGGGCATACCGGGGAGCTGTTTTTT
CDR3 protein: CASSVFGTGHTGELFF

D gene: TRBD1
J gene: TRBJ1-4
V gene: TRBV29-1
clone size: .
CDR3 DNA: TGCAGCGTGATCGGGACAGACGACTCTAATGAAAAACTGTTTTTT
CDR3 protein: CSVIGTDDSNEKLFF

D gene: .
J gene: TRBJ1-1
V gene: TRBV6-2/TRBV6-3
clone size: .
CDR3 DNA: TGTGCCAGCAGTCGACGAGGACAGAACACTGAAGCTTTCTTT
CDR3 protein: CASSRRGQNTEAFF

D gene: TRBD1
J gene: TRBJ1-2
V gene: TRBV19
clone size: few
CDR3 DNA: TGTGCCAGTAGTGCGGGACAGGGGGCTTGGTATGGCTACACCTTC
CDR3 protein: CASSAGQGAWYGYTF

D gene: .
J gene: TRBJ1-1
V gene: TRBV6-2/TRBV6-3
clone size: .
CDR3 DNA: TGTGCCAGCAGTTACTCAGGGGCGGCCGAAGCTTTCTTT
CDR3 protein: CASSYSGAAEAFF

D gene: TRBD1
J gene: TRBJ2-7
V gene: TRBV5-4
clone size: few
CDR3 DNA: TGTGCCAGCAGCCCGACAGGGGGTGGGTACGAGCAGTACTTC
CDR3 protein: CASSPTGGGYEQYF

D gene: .
J gene: TRBJ1-1
V gene: TRBV20-1
clone size: .
CDR3 DNA: TGCAGTGCTACACAGGCTCTGAACACTGAAGCTTTCTTT
CDR3 protein: CSATQALNTEAFF

D gene: .
J gene: TRBJ1-1
V gene: TRBV18
clone size: .
CDR3 DNA: TGTGCCAGCTCACCACTGGCTCAGGCTACTCTGAACACTGAAGCTTTCTTT
CDR3 protein: CASSPLAQATLNTEAFF

D gene: TRBD1
J gene: TRBJ1-1
V gene: TRBV20-1
clone size: .
CDR3 DNA: TGCAGTGCTAGAGACAGGGGGCGGAAGGTGGTCCCTGAAGCTTTCTTT
CDR3 protein: CSARDRGRKVVPEAFF

D gene: .
J gene: TRBJ1-4
V gene: TRBV20-1
clone size: .
CDR3 DNA: TGCAGTGCTAGTGATCCCCGGACCGTGCCTGGGGAGAAACTGTTTTTT
CDR3 protein: CSASDPRTVPGEKLFF

D gene: .
J gene: TRBJ1-1
V gene: TRBV3-1
clone size: .
CDR3 DNA: TGTGCCAGCAGCCAAGGAAGGAGTACTGAAGCTTTCTTT
CDR3 protein: CASSQGRSTEAFF

D gene: TRBD1
J gene: TRBJ1-4
V gene: TRBV9
clone size: .
CDR3 DNA: TGTGCCAGCAGCGTAGGTCACAGGGGGCCTGAAAAACTGTTTTTT
CDR3 protein: CASSVGHRGPEKLFF

D gene: .
J gene: TRBJ2-7
V gene: TRBV27
clone size: many
CDR3 DNA: TGTGCCAGCAGTTTCGGCGGGCTGACCCCCTACGAGCAGTACTTC
CDR3 protein: CASSFGGLTPYEQYF

D gene: TRBD1
J gene: TRBJ2-2
V gene: TRBV29-1
clone size: .
CDR3 DNA: TGCAGCGGCAACAGGGGGGACACCGGGGAGCTGTTTTTT
CDR3 protein: CSGNRGDTGELFF

D gene: .
J gene: TRBJ1-5
V gene: TRBV7-2
clone size: many
CDR3 DNA: TGTGCCAGCAGCTCAAACGGGGGCGGGGCAGGGGATCAGCCCCAGCATTTT
CDR3 protein: CASSSNGGGAGDQPQHF

D gene: TRBD1
J gene: TRBJ2-7
V gene: TRBV20-1
clone size: .
CDR3 DNA: TGCAGTGCTAGAGATCTGAAAGGAGGACAGGGGGACTTCGAGCAGTACTTC
CDR3 protein: CSARDLKGGQGDFEQYF

D gene: TRBD2
J gene: TRBJ2-7
V gene: TRBV7-8
clone size: many
CDR3 DNA: TGTGCCAGCAGCCAGCGGGACGGAGCCTACGAGCAGTACTTC
CDR3 protein: CASSQRDGAYEQYF

D gene: .
J gene: TRBJ2-7
V gene: TRBV3-1
clone size: .
CDR3 DNA: TGTGCCAGCAGCCAATTCGGAGGGAGCGGTTACGAGCAGTACTTC
CDR3 protein: CASSQFGGSGYEQYF

D gene: TRBD1
J gene: TRBJ1-2
V gene: TRBV28
clone size: few
CDR3 DNA: TGTGCCAGCAGTCAGGGGGCCGGCTATGGCTACACCTTC
CDR3 protein: CASSQGAGYGYTF

D gene: .
J gene: TRBJ1-4
V gene: TRBV7-9
clone size: many
CDR3 DNA: TGTGCCAGCAGCTCCAGGCAGGGTAATGAAAAACTGTTTTTT
CDR3 protein: CASSSRQGNEKLFF

D gene: TRBD2
J gene: TRBJ2-1
V gene: TRBV24-1
clone size: few
CDR3 DNA: TGTGCCACCAGTGATGTACCGGGACTAGCAGAGCAGTTCTTC
CDR3 protein: CATSDVPGLAEQFF

D gene: .
J gene: TRBJ2-3
V gene: TRBV11-2
clone size: few
CDR3 DNA: TGTGCCAGCAGCTTAGGGGGTCGACTGGATACGCAGTATTTT
CDR3 protein: CASSLGGRLDTQYF

D gene: .
J gene: TRBJ2-2
V gene: TRBV24-1
clone size: few
CDR3 DNA: TGTGCCACCCGGCCGGGACAGAACACCGGGGAGCTGTTTTTT
CDR3 protein: CATRPGQNTGELFF

D gene: TRBD1
J gene: TRBJ2-1
V gene: TRBV4-3
clone size: many
CDR3 DNA: TGCGCCAGCAGCCAAGATGGGGACAGGGACTACAATGAGCAGTTCTTC
CDR3 protein: CASSQDGDRDYNEQFF

D gene: .
J gene: TRBJ2-2
V gene: TRBV15
clone size: .
CDR3 DNA: TGTGCCACCAGCAGTACAGGGTTCGGGGAGCTGTTTTTT
CDR3 protein: CATSSTGFGELFF

D gene: TRBD1
J gene: TRBJ1-2
V gene: TRBV7-2
clone size: few
CDR3 DNA: TGTGCCAGCAGCTTAGGGGTGGGACAGGGGCAAGGCTACACCTTC
CDR3 protein: CASSLGVGQGQGYTF

D gene: .
J gene: TRBJ2-6
V gene: TRBV6-1
clone size: few
CDR3 DNA: TGTGCCAGCAGTGAACAGGCGGCTGGGGCCAACGTCCTGACTTTC
CDR3 protein: CASSEQAAGANVLTF